Described below is a single T cell receptor (beta chain) sequence and its context. This entry belongs to a study of control samples from healthy donors and cancer patients. The V end was cut by 4 bases, the J end by 6 bases, with 15 bases between. The CDR3 loop spans 14 amino acids. CDR1 and CDR2 (germline): SGHTA, FQGNSA. Here immunoSEQ multiplex PCR was the method, and the copy in TCRdb shows in-frame clones only, minus some. The table shows 120,000 or so clones, with around 89% occurring only once. This chain joins TRBV7-2 and TRBJ1-1; D perhaps matches TRBD1 (6 bases). Sample: blood. The sequence derives from a man over 45 in good health. CDR3 sequence: CASSSGQGGSEAFF. The CDR3 DNA follows: TGTGCCAGCAGCTCAGGACAAGGGGGATCTGAAGCTTTCTTT.